A single sample is the source of the 6 T cell receptor beta chains below, sequenced in a study of T cell repertoires in cytomegalovirus infection. TCRdb re-called the reads with MiXCR, one entry per CDR3 protein. The sample holds roughly 760,000 distinct CDR3 sequences, approximately 40% seen once. Sequenced sample: PBMCs. These receptor sequences come from a human donor in good health (CMV status not recorded). Some clones in this sample may be carry-over from other donors' samples.

The rearrangement uses TRBV25-1 and TRBJ1-2; D call uncertain. Germline CDR1 reads MGHDK; CDR2 reads SYGVNS. Trimming cost V 8 bases and J 0 bases, with 4 bases left between them. The CDR3 runs to 11 residues. This CDR3 is CASGSNYGYTF. CDR3 nucleotides: TGTGCCAGCGGGTCTAACTATGGCTACACCTTC.

About this clonotype: This may come from a read error, since a much larger clone is one base off. The rearrangement uses TRBV7-6 and TRBJ1-1; D unresolved. Trimming took off 0 bases at V and 0 bases at J, with 5 bases between the two ends. CDR3 size: 14 residues. Germline CDR1 and CDR2: SGHVS and FNYEAQ. CDR3 residues: CASSLAHVNTEAFF. Here the CDR3 DNA reads TGTGCCAGCAGCTTAGCGCACGTGAACACTGAAGCTTTCTTT.

The table lists this clonotype with a count of one. The V call is TRBV20-1, the J call TRBJ1-4, with 7 bases that match TRBD1. The CDR3 is 14 residues long. The trim removed 5 bases at V and 3 bases at J, leaving 6 bases unmatched. The germline gives CDR1 DFQATT, CDR2 SNEGSKA (reference sequence). CDR3 sequence (DNA): TGCAGTGCTGAAGACAGGGCCGCTAATGAAAAACTGTTTTTT. Translating gives CSAEDRAANEKLFF.

This clonotype was picked up a small number of times. The rearrangement joins TRBV6-1 to TRBJ1-1; D gene unclear. Trimming took 6 bases from V and 1 from J, leaving 12 bases between them. CDR3 length: 14 amino acids. Germline-derived CDR1 and CDR2 are MNHNS and SASEGT. The CDR3 DNA sequence: TGTGCCAGCAGGGCCAATACTGCGAACACTGAAGCTTTCTTT. This codes for CASRANTANTEAFF.

The chain joins TRBV5-1 to TRBJ2-7; the match to TRBD2 covers 10 bases. CDR1 is SGHRS, CDR2 YFSETQ, per germline. Unmatched junction bases numbered 7, after V lost 4 bases and J lost 6 bases. The CDR3 sequence is 14 residues long. The CDR3 protein is CASSGGTSVFEQYF. The DNA of the CDR3 is TGCGCCAGCAGCGGAGGGACTAGCGTGTTCGAGCAGTACTTC.

The V gene is TRBV27, the J gene TRBJ1-5; a weak D match, TRBD1 (6 bases). The CDR3 is 16 residues long. Germline V CDR1 and CDR2: MNHEY, SMNVEV (reference sequence). Trimming took 4 bases from V and 0 from J, leaving 13 bases between them. CDR3 DNA: TGTGCCAGCAGTTCCCTGGACAGTTTTAGCAATCAGCCCCAGCATTTT. Translated, it gives CASSSLDSFSNQPQHF.